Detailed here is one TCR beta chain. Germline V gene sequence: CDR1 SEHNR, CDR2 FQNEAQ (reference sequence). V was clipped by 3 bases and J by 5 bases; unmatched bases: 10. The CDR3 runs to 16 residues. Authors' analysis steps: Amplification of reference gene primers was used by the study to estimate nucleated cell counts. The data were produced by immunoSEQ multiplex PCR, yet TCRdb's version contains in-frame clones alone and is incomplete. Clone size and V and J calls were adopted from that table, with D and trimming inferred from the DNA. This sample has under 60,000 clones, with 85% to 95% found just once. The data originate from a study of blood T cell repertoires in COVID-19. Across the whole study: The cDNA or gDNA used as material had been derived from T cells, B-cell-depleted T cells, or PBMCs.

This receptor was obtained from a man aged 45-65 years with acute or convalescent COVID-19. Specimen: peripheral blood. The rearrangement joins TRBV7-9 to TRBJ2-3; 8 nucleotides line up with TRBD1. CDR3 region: CASSFGTGVGQDTQYF. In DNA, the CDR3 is TGTGCCAGCAGCTTTGGGACAGGAGTGGGTCAAGATACGCAGTATTTT.